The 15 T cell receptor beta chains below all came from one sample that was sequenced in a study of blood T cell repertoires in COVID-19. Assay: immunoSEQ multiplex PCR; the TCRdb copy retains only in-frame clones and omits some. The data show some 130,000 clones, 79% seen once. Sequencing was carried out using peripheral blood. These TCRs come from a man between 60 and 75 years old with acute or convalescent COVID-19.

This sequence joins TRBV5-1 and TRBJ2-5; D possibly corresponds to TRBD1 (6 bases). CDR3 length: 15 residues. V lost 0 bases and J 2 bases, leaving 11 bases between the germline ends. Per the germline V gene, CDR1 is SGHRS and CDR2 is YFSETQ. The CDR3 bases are TGCGCCAGCAGCTTGGGAGGGACAACTCAAGAGACCCAGTACTTC. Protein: CASSLGGTTQETQYF.

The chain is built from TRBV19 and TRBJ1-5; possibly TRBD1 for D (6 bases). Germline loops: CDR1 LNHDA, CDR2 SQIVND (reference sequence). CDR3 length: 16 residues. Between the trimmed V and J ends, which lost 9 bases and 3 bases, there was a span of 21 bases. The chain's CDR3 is CASFARGTAHNQPQHF. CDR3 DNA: TGTGCCAGCTTTGCAAGGGGGACGGCTCACAATCAGCCCCAGCATTTT.

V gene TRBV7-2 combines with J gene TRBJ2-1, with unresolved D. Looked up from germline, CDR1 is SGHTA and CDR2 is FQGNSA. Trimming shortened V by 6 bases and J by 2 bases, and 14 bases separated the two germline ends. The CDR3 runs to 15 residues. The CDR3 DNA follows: TGTGCCAGCAGGGGCCCCCGCACAGCCTACAATGAGCAGTTCTTC. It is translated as CASRGPRTAYNEQFF.

Written as DNA, the CDR3 is TGCAGTGCTAGTTCCGGCGGCGGCAATCAGCCCCAGCATTTT. Protein sequence: CSASSGGGNQPQHF. The chain uses TRBV20-1 and TRBJ1-5; no firm D call. This CDR3 comprises 14 residues. The ends were cut back, 3 bases at V and 2 bases at J, with 11 bases in the middle. Germline values: CDR1 DFQATT, CDR2 SNEGSKA (reference sequence).

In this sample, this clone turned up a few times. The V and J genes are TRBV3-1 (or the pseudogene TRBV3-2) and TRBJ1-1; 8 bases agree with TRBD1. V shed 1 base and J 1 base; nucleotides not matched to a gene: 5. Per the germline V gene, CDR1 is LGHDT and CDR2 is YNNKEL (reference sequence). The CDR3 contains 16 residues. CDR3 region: CASSQGRGQGNTEAFF. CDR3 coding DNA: TGTGCCAGCAGCCAAGGGCGTGGACAGGGGAACACTGAAGCTTTCTTT.

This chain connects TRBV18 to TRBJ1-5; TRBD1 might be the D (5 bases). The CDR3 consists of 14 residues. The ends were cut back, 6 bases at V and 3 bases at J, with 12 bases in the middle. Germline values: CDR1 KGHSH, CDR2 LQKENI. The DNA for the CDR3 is TGTGCCAGCTCGGGGGGAGGAGACAATCAGCCCCAGCATTTT. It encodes CASSGGGDNQPQHF.

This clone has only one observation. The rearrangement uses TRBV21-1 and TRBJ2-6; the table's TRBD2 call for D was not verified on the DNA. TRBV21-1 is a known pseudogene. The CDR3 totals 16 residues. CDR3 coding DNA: TGTGCCAGCAGCAAAAGGCGCGTTAGCGGGGCCAACGTCCTGACTTTC. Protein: CASSKRRVSGANVLTF.

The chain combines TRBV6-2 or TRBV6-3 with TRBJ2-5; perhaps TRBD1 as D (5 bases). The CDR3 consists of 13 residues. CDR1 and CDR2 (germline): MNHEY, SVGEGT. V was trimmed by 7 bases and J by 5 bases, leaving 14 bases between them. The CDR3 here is CASTPAGPETQYF. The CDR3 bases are TGTGCCAGCACCCCCGCAGGGCCGGAGACCCAGTACTTC.

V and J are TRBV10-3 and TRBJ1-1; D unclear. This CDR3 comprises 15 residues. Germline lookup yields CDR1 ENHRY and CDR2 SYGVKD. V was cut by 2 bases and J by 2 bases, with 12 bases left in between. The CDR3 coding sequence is TGTGCCATCAGTGAGGGTGGAGGAGATAACACTGAAGCTTTCTTT. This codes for CAISEGGGDNTEAFF.

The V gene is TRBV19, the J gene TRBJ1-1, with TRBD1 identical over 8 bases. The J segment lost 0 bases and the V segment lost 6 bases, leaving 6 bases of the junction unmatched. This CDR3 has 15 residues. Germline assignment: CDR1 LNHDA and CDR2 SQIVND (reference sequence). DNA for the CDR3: TGTGCCAGTAGCTCACAGGGGGGGCTGAACACTGAAGCTTTCTTT. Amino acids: CASSSQGGLNTEAFF. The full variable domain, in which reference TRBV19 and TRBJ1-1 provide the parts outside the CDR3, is DGGITQSPKYLFRKEGQNVTLSCEQNLNHDAMYWYRQDPGQGLRLIYYSQIVNDFQKGDIAEGYSVSREKKESFPLTVTSAQKNPTAFYLCASSSQGGLNTEAFFGQGTRLTVV.

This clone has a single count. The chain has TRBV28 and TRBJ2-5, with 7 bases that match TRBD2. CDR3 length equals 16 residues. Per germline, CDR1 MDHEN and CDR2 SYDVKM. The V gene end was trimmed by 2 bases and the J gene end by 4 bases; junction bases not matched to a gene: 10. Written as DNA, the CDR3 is TGTGCCAGCAGTTTAAGAGGTTGGGGCGGGAGAGAGACCCAGTACTTC. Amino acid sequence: CASSLRGWGGRETQYF.

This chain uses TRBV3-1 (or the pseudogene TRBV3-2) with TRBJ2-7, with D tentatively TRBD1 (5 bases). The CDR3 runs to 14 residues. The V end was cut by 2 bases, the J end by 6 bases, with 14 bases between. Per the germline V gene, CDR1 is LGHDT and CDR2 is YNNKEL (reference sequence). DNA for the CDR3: TGTGCCAGCAGCCAAATCACCAGGGCCAGCGAGCAGTACTTC. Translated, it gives CASSQITRASEQYF.

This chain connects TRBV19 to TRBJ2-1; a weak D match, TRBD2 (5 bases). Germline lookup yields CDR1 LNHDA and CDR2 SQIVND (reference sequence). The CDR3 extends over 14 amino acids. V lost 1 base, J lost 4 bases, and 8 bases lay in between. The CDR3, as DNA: TGTGCCAGTAGTATAGGAGCGGTTTACAATGAGCAGTTCTTC. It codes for CASSIGAVYNEQFF.

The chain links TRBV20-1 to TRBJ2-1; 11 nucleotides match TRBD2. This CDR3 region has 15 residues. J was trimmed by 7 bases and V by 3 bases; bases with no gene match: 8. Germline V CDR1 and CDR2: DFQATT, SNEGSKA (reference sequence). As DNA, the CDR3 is TGCAGTGCTAGTCAACTAGCGGGAGATCCTAATGAGCAGTTCTTC. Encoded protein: CSASQLAGDPNEQFF.

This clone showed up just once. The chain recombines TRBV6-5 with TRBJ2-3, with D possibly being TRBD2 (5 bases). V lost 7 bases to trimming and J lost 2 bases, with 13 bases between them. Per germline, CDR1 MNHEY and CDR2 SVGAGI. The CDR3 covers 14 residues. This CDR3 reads CASKPGLATDTQYF. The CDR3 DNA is TGTGCCAGCAAACCAGGACTTGCCACAGATACGCAGTATTTT.